This T cell receptor beta chain is from a study of blood T cell repertoires in COVID-19 (dated by TCRdb to about 2020). For the wider study: Collaborator samples came from the United States, Italy and Spain and covered acute and convalescent phases of COVID-19. The material from the prospective study consisted of cDNA or gDNA derived from T cells, B-cell-depleted T cells, or PBMCs. Subjects who had been exposed to COVID-19, were actively infected with it, or had recovered from it provided the deeply sampled blood TCRbeta repertoires that made up the dataset. The repertoires were made available in a free public database intended to serve as a resource for research on the immune response to SARS-CoV-2. Samples came from the ongoing ImmuneRACE study (first 160 participants) plus 1,254 subjects from 6 global collaborators. The sample metadata nearly always contained a de-identified subject ID, COVID-19 status, age in years and sex. Where available, HLA class I and class II types were obtained from metadata supplied by the sample provider rather than from assay-based typing. Beyond this particular receptor, the publication reports: Clinical and demographic metadata were provided uncurated, with the amount varying by source and participant.

Collaborating institutions collected whole blood in K2EDTA tubes following their own protocols. For TCRbeta analysis, collaborators shipped samples in one of three forms: frozen whole blood, isolated PBMCs, or DNA extracted from either of those sample types. To note about this clone: What antigen it recognizes has not been identified. Per-base qualities were not stored, and no clone one base away is much larger.

The CDR3 sequence holds 14 residues, the cysteine and phenylalanine included. Left in the record is the CDR3 DNA by itself, 42 bases read in frame from the first base. CDR1 and CDR2 are drawn from the germline V gene (reference sequence): LNHDA, SQIVND. V loses 4 bases at its end and J loses 3 bases; junction bases beyond the gene matches: 3. The immunoSEQ Assay, a bias-controlled multiplex PCR, was used to amplify TCRbeta CDR3 regions from genomic DNA. From the authors' description of their analysis: The number of nucleated cells in each sample was estimated from the amplification of reference gene primers within the assay. To quantify the absolute abundance of each unique TCRbeta CDR3 rearrangement, sequence reads were collapsed and filtered. For each sample, productive Simpson clonality was calculated as the square root of Simpson's diversity index across productive rearrangements. TCRdb's version of the immuneACCESS table is confined to in-frame rearrangements and falls short of the full clone set. An unresolved V gene accounts for under half of the shortfall where checked; the remainder is of unknown origin. V, J and clone size reflect that table, while D and trimming were determined from the DNA. The sample records 60,000 to 70,000 clones, 74% of which are singletons. The ten largest clones capture 28% of the sample.

The sample was peripheral blood. This receptor chain uses TRBV19 and TRBJ2-7; the central 10 bases match TRBD1. The source of this sequence is a woman older than 75 with acute or convalescent COVID-19. The CDR3 region reads CASSTGQGGYEQYF. In nucleotides, the sequence is TGTGCCAGTAGTACTGGACAGGGGGGCTACGAGCAGTACTTC.